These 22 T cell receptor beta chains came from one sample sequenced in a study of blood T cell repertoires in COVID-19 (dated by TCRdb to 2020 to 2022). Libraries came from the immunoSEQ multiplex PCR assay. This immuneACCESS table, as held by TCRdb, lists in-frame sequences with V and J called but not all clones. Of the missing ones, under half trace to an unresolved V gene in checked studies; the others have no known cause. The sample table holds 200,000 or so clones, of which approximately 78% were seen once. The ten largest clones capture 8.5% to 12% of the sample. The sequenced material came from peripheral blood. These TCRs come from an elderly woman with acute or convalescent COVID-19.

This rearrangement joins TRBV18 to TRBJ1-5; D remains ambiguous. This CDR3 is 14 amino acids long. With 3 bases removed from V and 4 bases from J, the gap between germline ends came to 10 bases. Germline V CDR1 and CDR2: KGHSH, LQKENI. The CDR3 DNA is TGTGCCAGCTCACCCGGGAACCTAAATCAGCCCCAGCATTTT. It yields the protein CASSPGNLNQPQHF.

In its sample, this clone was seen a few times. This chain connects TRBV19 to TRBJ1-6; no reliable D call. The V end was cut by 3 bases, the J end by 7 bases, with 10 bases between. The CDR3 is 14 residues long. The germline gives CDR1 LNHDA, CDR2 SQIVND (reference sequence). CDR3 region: CASSIRLANSPLHF. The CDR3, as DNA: TGTGCCAGTAGTATCCGTCTTGCGAATTCACCCCTCCACTTT.

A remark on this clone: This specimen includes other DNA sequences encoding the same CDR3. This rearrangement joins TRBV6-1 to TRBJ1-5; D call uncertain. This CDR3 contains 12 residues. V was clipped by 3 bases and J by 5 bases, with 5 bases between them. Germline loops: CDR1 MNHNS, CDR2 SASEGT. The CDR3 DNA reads TGTGCCAGCAGTGAGATAGATCAGCCCCAGCATTTT. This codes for CASSEIDQPQHF.

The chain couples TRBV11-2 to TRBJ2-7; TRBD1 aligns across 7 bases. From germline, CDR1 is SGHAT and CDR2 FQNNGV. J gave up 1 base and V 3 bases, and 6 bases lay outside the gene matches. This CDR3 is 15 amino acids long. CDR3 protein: CASSLVRQGSYEQYF. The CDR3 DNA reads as TGTGCCAGCAGCTTGGTCCGACAGGGTTCCTACGAGCAGTACTTC. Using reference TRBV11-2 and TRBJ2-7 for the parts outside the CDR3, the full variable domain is EAGVAQSPRYKIIEKRQSVAFWCNPISGHATLYWYQQILGQGPKLLIQFQNNGVVDDSQLPKDRFSAERLKGVDSTLKIQPAKLEDSAVYLCASSLVRQGSYEQYFGPGTRLTVT.

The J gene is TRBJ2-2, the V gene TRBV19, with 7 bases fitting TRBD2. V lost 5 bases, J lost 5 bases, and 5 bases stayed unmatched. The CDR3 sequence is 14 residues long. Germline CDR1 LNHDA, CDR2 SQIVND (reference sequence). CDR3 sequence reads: CASSSVSGTGELFF. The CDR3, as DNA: TGTGCCAGTAGTTCCGTTAGCGGGACCGGGGAGCTGTTTTTT.

CDR3 DNA: TGTGCCAGTAGTACTATACAGGGGGCCACCTACGAGCAGTACTTC. Its protein product is CASSTIQGATYEQYF. The chain employs TRBV19 and TRBJ2-7; 9 nucleotides match TRBD1. CDR3 length: 15 residues. Per germline, CDR1 LNHDA and CDR2 SQIVND (reference sequence). V shed 4 bases, J shed 2 bases, and the junction held 6 bases outside the gene matches.

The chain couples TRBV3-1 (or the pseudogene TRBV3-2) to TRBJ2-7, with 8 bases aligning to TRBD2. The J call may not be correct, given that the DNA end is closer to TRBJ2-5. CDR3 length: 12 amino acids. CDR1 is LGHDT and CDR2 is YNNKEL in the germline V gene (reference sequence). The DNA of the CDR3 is TGTGCCAGCAGCCAAACTAGCGGGACCCAGTACTTC. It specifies CASSQTSGTQYF.

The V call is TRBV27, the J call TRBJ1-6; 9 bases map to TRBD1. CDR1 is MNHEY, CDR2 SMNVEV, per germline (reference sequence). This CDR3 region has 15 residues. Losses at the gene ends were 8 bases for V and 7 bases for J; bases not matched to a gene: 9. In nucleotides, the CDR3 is TGTGCCAGCTCTCAGGGACAGGGTGGAAATTCACCCCTCCACTTT. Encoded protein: CASSQGQGGNSPLHF.

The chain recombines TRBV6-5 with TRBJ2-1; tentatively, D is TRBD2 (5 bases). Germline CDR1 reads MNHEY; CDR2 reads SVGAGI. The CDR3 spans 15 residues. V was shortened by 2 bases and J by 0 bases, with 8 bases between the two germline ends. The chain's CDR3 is CASSYDRDSYNEQFF. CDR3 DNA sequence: TGTGCCAGCAGTTACGACCGGGACTCCTACAATGAGCAGTTCTTC.

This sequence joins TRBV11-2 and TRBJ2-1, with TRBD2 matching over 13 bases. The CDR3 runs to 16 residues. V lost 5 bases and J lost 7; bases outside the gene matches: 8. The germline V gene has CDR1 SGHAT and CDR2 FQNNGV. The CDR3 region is CASSLQLAGGRNEQFF. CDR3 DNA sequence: TGTGCCAGCAGCCTCCAACTAGCGGGAGGGCGGAATGAGCAGTTCTTC. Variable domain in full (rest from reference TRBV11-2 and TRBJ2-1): EAGVAQSPRYKIIEKRQSVAFWCNPISGHATLYWYQQILGQGPKLLIQFQNNGVVDDSQLPKDRFSAERLKGVDSTLKIQPAKLEDSAVYLCASSLQLAGGRNEQFFGPGTRLTVL.

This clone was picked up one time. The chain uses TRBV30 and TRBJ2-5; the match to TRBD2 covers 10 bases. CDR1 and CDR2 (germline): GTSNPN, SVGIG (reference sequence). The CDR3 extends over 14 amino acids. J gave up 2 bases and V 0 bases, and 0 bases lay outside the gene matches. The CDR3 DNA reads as TGTGCCTGGAGTGTACTAGCGGGACAAGAGACCCAGTACTTC. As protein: CAWSVLAGQETQYF.

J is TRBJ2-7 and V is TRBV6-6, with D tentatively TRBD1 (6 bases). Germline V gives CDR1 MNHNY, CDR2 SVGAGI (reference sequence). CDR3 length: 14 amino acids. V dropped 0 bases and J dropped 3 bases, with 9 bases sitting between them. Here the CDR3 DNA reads TGTGCCAGCAGTTACTCCGGACAGTTCTACGAGCAGTACTTC. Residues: CASSYSGQFYEQYF.

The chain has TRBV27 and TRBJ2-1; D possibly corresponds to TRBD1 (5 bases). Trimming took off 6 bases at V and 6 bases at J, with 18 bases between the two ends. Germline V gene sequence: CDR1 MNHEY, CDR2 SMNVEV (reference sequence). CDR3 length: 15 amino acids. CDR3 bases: TGTGCCAGCAGACAGATCGGGCAGGGTGGCAATGAGCAGTTCTTC. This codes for CASRQIGQGGNEQFF.

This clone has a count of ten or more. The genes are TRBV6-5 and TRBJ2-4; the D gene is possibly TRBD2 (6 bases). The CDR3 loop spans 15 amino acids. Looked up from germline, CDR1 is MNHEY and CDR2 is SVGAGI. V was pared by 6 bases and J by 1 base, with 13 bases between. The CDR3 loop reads CASSPWGVAKNIQYF. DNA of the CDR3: TGTGCCAGCAGCCCCTGGGGGGTGGCCAAAAACATTCAGTACTTC.

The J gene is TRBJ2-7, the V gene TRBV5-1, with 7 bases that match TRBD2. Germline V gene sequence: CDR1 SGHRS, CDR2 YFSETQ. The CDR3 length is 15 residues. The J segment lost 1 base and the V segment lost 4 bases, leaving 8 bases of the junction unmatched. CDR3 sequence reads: CASSPIPAGSYEQYF. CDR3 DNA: TGCGCCAGCAGCCCGATACCAGCGGGATCCTACGAGCAGTACTTC.

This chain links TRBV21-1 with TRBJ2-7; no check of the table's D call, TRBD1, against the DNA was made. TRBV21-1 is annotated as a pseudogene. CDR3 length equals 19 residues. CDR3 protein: CASSKGKVQPDRVSYEQYF. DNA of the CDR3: TGTGCCAGCAGCAAAGGAAAAGTGCAACCTGACAGAGTCTCCTACGAGCAGTACTTC.

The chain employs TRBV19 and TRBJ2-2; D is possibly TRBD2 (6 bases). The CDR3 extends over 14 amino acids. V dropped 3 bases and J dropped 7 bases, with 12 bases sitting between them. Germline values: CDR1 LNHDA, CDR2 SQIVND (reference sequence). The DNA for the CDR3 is TGTGCCAGTAGTATCAAGGGGAGGATCGGGGAGCTGTTTTTT. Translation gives CASSIKGRIGELFF.

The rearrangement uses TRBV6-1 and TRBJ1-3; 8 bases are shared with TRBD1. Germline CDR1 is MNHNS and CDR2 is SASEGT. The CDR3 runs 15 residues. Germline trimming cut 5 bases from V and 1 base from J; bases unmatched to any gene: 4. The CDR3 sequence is CASSSGGASGNTIYF. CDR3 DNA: TGTGCCAGCAGTTCAGGGGGCGCTTCTGGAAACACCATATATTTT.

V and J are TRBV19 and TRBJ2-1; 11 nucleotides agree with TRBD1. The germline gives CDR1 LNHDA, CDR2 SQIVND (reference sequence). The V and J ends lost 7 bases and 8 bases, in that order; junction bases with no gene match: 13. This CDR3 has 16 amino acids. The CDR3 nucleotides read TGTGCCAGTAATAACCCCCGGGACAGGGGGGGCGATGAGCAGTTCTTC. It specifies CASNNPRDRGGDEQFF.

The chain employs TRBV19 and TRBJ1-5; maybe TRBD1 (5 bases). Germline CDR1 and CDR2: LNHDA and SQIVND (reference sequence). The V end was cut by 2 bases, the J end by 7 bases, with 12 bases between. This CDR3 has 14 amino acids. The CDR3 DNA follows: TGTGCCAGTAGTATATTCGGGGGTGAACAGCCCCAGCATTTT. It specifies CASSIFGGEQPQHF.

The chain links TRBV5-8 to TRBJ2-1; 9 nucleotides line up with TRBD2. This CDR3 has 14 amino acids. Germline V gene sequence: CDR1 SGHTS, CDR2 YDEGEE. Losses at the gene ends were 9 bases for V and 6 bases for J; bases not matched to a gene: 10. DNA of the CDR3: TGTGCCACGGGGGCGGGAGGGCGAATCAATGAGCAGTTCTTC. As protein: CATGAGGRINEQFF.

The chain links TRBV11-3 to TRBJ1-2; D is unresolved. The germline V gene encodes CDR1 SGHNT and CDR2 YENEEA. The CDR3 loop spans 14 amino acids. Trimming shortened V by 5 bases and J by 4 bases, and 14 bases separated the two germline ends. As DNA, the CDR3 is TGTGCCAGCAGCACGGACTCCTCCGTCTATGGCTACACCTTC. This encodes CASSTDSSVYGYTF. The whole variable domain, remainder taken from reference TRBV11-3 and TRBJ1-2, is EAGVVQSPRYKIIEKKQPVAFWCNPISGHNTLYWYLQNLGQGPELLIRYENEEAVDDSQLPKDRFSAERLKGVDSTLKIQPAELGDSAVYLCASSTDSSVYGYTFGSGTRLTVV.